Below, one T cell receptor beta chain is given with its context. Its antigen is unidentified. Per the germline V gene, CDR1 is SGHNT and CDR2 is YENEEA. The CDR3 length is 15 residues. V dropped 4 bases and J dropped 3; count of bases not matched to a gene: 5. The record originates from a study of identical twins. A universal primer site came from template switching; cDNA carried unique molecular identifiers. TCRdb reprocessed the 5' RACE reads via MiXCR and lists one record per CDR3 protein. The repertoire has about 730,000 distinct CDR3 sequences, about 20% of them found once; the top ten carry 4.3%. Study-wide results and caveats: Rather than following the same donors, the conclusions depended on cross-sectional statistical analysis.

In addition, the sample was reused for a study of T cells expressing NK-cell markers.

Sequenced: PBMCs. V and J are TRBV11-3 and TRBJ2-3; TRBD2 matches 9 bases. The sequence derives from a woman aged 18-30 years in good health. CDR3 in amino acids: CASSYSGSDTDTQYF. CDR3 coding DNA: TGTGCCAGCAGCTATAGCGGGAGTGATACAGATACGCAGTATTTT.